This TCR beta chain was captured by sequencing in a study of T cells expressing NK-cell markers. Whole-study context: Seropositivity for HCMV was found in seven of the eight sequenced donors, with one seronegative. Findings and limits, study-wide: Certain NKG2C+ T cell clones were expanded, and their HCMV specificity remained unclear.

The cDNA for TCR beta came from 5'RACE template switching with UMIs. TCRdb re-analyzed the 5' RACE reads; it lists each CDR3 protein once, without DNA. The listing records roughly 160,000 distinct CDR3 sequences. Per germline, CDR1 MNHNS and CDR2 SASEGT. This CDR3 has 14 residues. Turning to this clonotype: What it binds is unknown.

The rearrangement uses TRBV6-1 and TRBJ1-2. The sample consisted of blood T cells: a sorted CD56 or NKG2C T cell subset, CD4+ or CD8+ T cells, or bulk PBMC T cells (not recorded which). This receptor was identified in a woman aged 18 to 75 in good health. This CDR3 is CASSEPYLNYGYTF.